This T cell receptor beta chain was obtained from a study of blood T cell repertoires in COVID-19. The CDR3 extends over 15 amino acids. Germline V lookup: CDR1 MNHEY, CDR2 SMNVEV (reference sequence). V was pared by 4 bases and J by 4 bases, with 17 bases between. TCRdb keeps only in-frame clones here, not all; method: immunoSEQ multiplex PCR. This sample has 200,000 to 300,000 clones; around 89% occur once, and the top ten carry around 4%. This chain links TRBV27 with TRBJ2-7, with D uncertain. This sequence originates from a woman in her twenties or thirties who had recovered from COVID-19. Material: PBMCs or T cells enriched from blood (not recorded which). The DNA of the CDR3 is TGTGCCAGCAGTTCCCCGACTCGAGCTCGATACGAGCAGTACTTC. This gives the protein CASSSPTRARYEQYF.